Listed here are 27 T cell receptor beta chains from one sample, sequenced in a study of blood T cell repertoires in COVID-19. Libraries were prepared by immunoSEQ multiplex PCR; TCRdb keeps only in-frame clonotypes and omits some of them. The table lists about 670,000 clones, 75% to 90% of them singletons, with roughly 0.25% in the top ten. Sequenced sample: peripheral blood. Receptors were obtained from a woman aged 18-29 years with acute or convalescent COVID-19.

The chain combines TRBV7-2 with TRBJ2-2; a possible D gene is TRBD1 (6 bases). The CDR3 extends over 16 amino acids. CDR1 and CDR2 (germline): SGHTA, FQGNSA. Trimming shortened V by 5 bases and J by 0 bases, and 13 bases separated the two germline ends. CDR3 loop: CASSRRTVANTGELFF. The CDR3 DNA is TGTGCCAGCAGCCGCCGGACAGTCGCGAACACCGGGGAGCTGTTTTTT.

This sequence joins TRBV5-1 and TRBJ2-7, with a weak D call TRBD1 (5 bases). The CDR3 extends over 14 amino acids. Germline V gene data show CDR1 as SGHRS and CDR2 as YFSETQ. V was trimmed by 4 bases and J by 1 base, leaving 12 bases between them. The CDR3, as DNA: TGCGCCAGCAGCCCGTTGGACACATCCTACGAGCAGTACTTC. Translation: CASSPLDTSYEQYF.

The CDR3 DNA is TGTGCCAGCAGCTTACTAGCGGGGGGGCCTATAAGGGCAGATACGCAGTATTTT. Translating gives CASSLLAGGPIRADTQYF. V and J are TRBV7-8 and TRBJ2-3, with 12 nucleotides matching TRBD2. The CDR3 has 18 residues. In germline, CDR1 is SGHVS, CDR2 FQNEAQ. V lost 2 bases, J lost 4 bases, and 10 bases stayed unmatched.

The chain uses TRBV5-6 and TRBJ1-3; possibly TRBD1 for D (6 bases). The germline V gene has CDR1 SGHDT and CDR2 YYEEEE. CDR3 length: 16 amino acids. Trimming stripped 4 bases from V and 0 bases from J, with 14 bases between. In nucleotides, the CDR3 is TGTGCCAGCAGCCACGGACAGTCCTTCTCTGGAAACACCATATATTTT. Encoded protein: CASSHGQSFSGNTIYF.

The genes are TRBV5-1 and TRBJ1-1, with D unresolved. CDR3 length: 13 amino acids. CDR1 is SGHRS and CDR2 is YFSETQ in the germline V gene. The V end was cut by 4 bases, the J end by 3 bases, with 10 bases between. CDR3 sequence reads: CASSGYGDTEAFF. CDR3 nucleotides: TGCGCCAGCAGCGGATACGGGGACACTGAAGCTTTCTTT.

This clone was counted many times. This rearrangement joins TRBV6-5 to TRBJ1-5; the D gene is possibly TRBD1 (5 bases). The length of the CDR3 is 13 residues. Germline values: CDR1 MNHEY, CDR2 SVGAGI. Trimming shortened V by 10 bases and J by 5 bases, and 15 bases separated the two germline ends. Here the CDR3 DNA reads TGTGCCACCAGGGTAGGGGCGGATCAGCCCCAGCATTTT. Translated, it gives CATRVGADQPQHF.

V is TRBV6-2 or TRBV6-3 and J is TRBJ2-2; a weak D match, TRBD1 (6 bases). This CDR3 has 15 residues. V was trimmed by 5 bases and J by 3 bases, leaving 13 bases between them. Germline V CDR1 and CDR2: MNHEY, SVGEGT. The CDR3, as DNA: TGTGCCAGCAGTCAGGGGTTTTCTGACACCGGGGAGCTGTTTTTT. This translates into CASSQGFSDTGELFF.

This chain connects TRBV12-3 or TRBV12-4 to TRBJ1-2, with 9 bases matching TRBD1. This CDR3 is built from 13 residues. Trimming at V came to 6 bases and at J to 3 bases, leaving 2 bases not matched to a gene. In DNA, the CDR3 is TGTGCCAGCAGCGGACAGGGGTACTATGGCTACACCTTC. This encodes CASSGQGYYGYTF.

This clone was observed a few times. J is TRBJ2-5 and V is TRBV14; 15 nucleotides agree with TRBD2. V lost 0 bases, J lost 1 base, and 15 bases stayed unmatched. The V gene's germline CDR1 is SGHDN and CDR2 FVKESK. This CDR3 has 22 residues. The CDR3 protein is CASSQDRTKPGLAGGPQETQYF. CDR3 sequence (DNA): TGTGCCAGCAGCCAAGATCGGACTAAACCGGGACTAGCGGGGGGCCCCCAAGAGACCCAGTACTTC.

CDR3: CASSFRLAGRYNEQFF. The CDR3 region has the DNA TGCGCCAGCAGCTTCCGACTAGCGGGCCGCTACAATGAGCAGTTCTTC. The chain carries TRBV5-1 and TRBJ2-1, with 10 bases lining up with TRBD2. The CDR3 loop spans 16 amino acids. Trimming removed 2 bases from V and 3 bases from J; junction bases left unmatched: 5. CDR1 SGHRS and CDR2 YFSETQ come from the germline V gene. The whole variable domain, remainder taken from reference TRBV5-1 and TRBJ2-1, is KAGVTQTPRYLIKTRGQQVTLSCSPISGHRSVSWYQQTPGQGLQFLFEYFSETQRNKGNFPGRFSGRQFSNSRSEMNVSTLELGDSALYLCASSFRLAGRYNEQFFGPGTRLTVL.

V gene TRBV9 combines with J gene TRBJ2-1; D gene uncertain. Trimming took 4 bases from V and 8 from J, leaving 10 bases between them. The V gene's germline CDR1 is SGDLS and CDR2 YYNGEE. The CDR3 is 12 amino acids. Here the CDR3 reads CASSPGGYEQFF. For the CDR3, the DNA is TGTGCCAGCAGCCCGGGTGGCTATGAGCAGTTCTTC.

This clone turned up a few times. The J gene is TRBJ2-7, the V gene TRBV5-1, with TRBD1 matching over 8 bases. Germline V gene sequence: CDR1 SGHRS, CDR2 YFSETQ. V was pared by 4 bases and J by 12 bases, with 9 bases of the junction left unmatched. There are 12 residues in the CDR3. The DNA of the CDR3 is TGCGCCAGCAGCAAGGTAGACAGGGGTCTGTACTTC. It encodes CASSKVDRGLYF.

The J gene is TRBJ1-5, the V gene TRBV5-5, with 7 bases matching TRBD1. In germline, CDR1 is SGHKS, CDR2 YYEKEE (reference sequence). The CDR3 extends over 15 amino acids. V trimming: 0 bases; J trimming: 6 bases; junction bases outside the gene matches: 6. The CDR3 here is CASSLGGGQGQPQHF. In DNA form, the CDR3 reads TGTGCCAGCAGCTTGGGAGGGGGCCAGGGTCAGCCCCAGCATTTT.

This chain links TRBV7-2 with TRBJ1-3; 11 nucleotides align to TRBD1. V dropped 3 bases and J dropped 7; count of bases not matched to a gene: 5. CDR3 length: 15 amino acids. Germline CDR1 and CDR2: SGHTA and FQGNSA. The CDR3: CASSFGTGGTNTIYF. DNA for the CDR3: TGTGCCAGCAGCTTCGGGACAGGGGGAACGAACACCATATATTTT.

The rearrangement uses TRBV2 and TRBJ1-2, with D possibly being TRBD1 (5 bases). CDR1 SNHLY and CDR2 FYNNEI come from the germline V gene. This CDR3 is 14 amino acids long. V lost 3 bases, J lost 3 bases, and 11 bases lay in between. CDR3 bases: TGTGCCAGCAGTGATCGCAGGGTTTACTATGGCTACACCTTC. Residues: CASSDRRVYYGYTF.

This clone was detected only once. V and J are TRBV6-5 and TRBJ2-1; the D gene is possibly TRBD2 (7 bases). CDR3 size: 14 residues. Trimming took 5 bases from V and 9 from J, leaving 17 bases between them. CDR1 is MNHEY, CDR2 SVGAGI, per germline. This CDR3 reads CASSILQGGIEQFF. In DNA, the CDR3 is TGTGCCAGCAGTATACTACAGGGAGGGATTGAGCAGTTCTTC.

This clone was observed once. J is TRBJ1-3 and V is TRBV4-1, with unresolved D. The V gene lost 0 bases and the J gene lost 2 bases, with 11 bases spanning the gap. The CDR3 contains 16 residues. Per germline, CDR1 MGHRA and CDR2 YSYEKL. CDR3 DNA sequence: TGCGCCAGCAGCCAAGATACCCCGAGGACTGGAAACACCATATATTTT. Its protein product is CASSQDTPRTGNTIYF.

This chain uses TRBV5-6 with TRBJ1-6, with D possibly TRBD1 on 5 matching bases. Germline assignment: CDR1 SGHDT and CDR2 YYEEEE. The CDR3 is 14 amino acids. Trimming took off 1 base at V and 6 bases at J, with 8 bases between the two ends. The CDR3, as DNA: TGTGCCAGCAGCTTGACAGGTCGTAATTCACCCCTCCACTTT. This encodes CASSLTGRNSPLHF.

This clone came up once. This chain connects TRBV30 to TRBJ1-4; D not resolved. This CDR3 is built from 14 residues. Germline loops: CDR1 GTSNPN, CDR2 SVGIG (reference sequence). Trimming removed 5 bases at V and 0 bases at J, with 10 bases between. The chain's CDR3 is CAWASDSTNEKLFF. In nucleotides, the CDR3 is TGTGCCTGGGCCTCTGACTCAACTAATGAAAAACTGTTTTTT.

The V gene is TRBV12-3 or TRBV12-4, the J gene TRBJ1-1, with D possibly being TRBD1 (6 bases). Trimming removed 10 bases at V and 5 bases at J, with 14 bases between. The CDR3 length is 12 residues. CDR3 nucleotide sequence: TGTGCCATCCAGGGGCCAGGGACTGAAGCTTTCTTT. Protein sequence: CAIQGPGTEAFF.

This chain joins TRBV4-1 and TRBJ1-2, with 7 bases matching TRBD1. V shed 4 bases, J shed 6 bases, and the junction held 8 bases outside the gene matches. CDR1 MGHRA and CDR2 YSYEKL come from the germline V gene. The CDR3 contains 14 residues. For the CDR3, the DNA is TGCGCCAGCAGCCTCGGGACAGCAAGTCATGGCTACACCTTC. Translating gives CASSLGTASHGYTF.

The chain recombines TRBV5-1 with TRBJ2-7; weak D call: TRBD2 (5 bases). Germline CDR1 and CDR2: SGHRS and YFSETQ. The CDR3 totals 14 residues. V was trimmed by 4 bases and J by 5 bases, leaving 16 bases between them. In DNA, the CDR3 is TGCGCCAGCAGCGCTACAGAGGGCGGTAACGAGCAGTACTTC. Translating gives CASSATEGGNEQYF.

The V and J genes are TRBV18 and TRBJ2-7; D is possibly TRBD1 (6 bases). There are 15 residues in the CDR3. CDR1 is KGHSH, CDR2 LQKENI, per germline. Trimming cost V 5 bases and J 1 base, with 15 bases left between them. CDR3 protein: CASSNNQGPSYEQYF. Here the CDR3 DNA reads TGTGCCAGCTCAAACAACCAGGGGCCTTCCTACGAGCAGTACTTC.

V usage is TRBV6-5 and J usage is TRBJ1-1; 10 bases are a match to TRBD1. The germline gives CDR1 MNHEY, CDR2 SVGAGI. CDR3 length: 14 residues. The V gene end was trimmed by 10 bases and the J gene end by 3 bases; junction bases not matched to a gene: 8. CDR3 in DNA: TGTGCCACCAGGACAGGGGGGAGCTACACTGAAGCTTTCTTT. This encodes CATRTGGSYTEAFF.

The chain employs TRBV18 and TRBJ1-1; no definite D call. This CDR3 is 13 amino acids long. Germline V gene lookup returns CDR1 KGHSH and CDR2 LQKENI. Trimming stripped 6 bases from V and 10 bases from J, with 18 bases between. The CDR3 sequence: CASSIGEALTAFF. CDR3 coding DNA: TGTGCCAGCTCGATCGGGGAGGCTTTGACAGCTTTCTTT. Full variable domain (missing parts from reference TRBV18 and TRBJ1-1): NAGVMQNPRHLVRRRGQEARLRCSPMKGHSHVYWYRQLPEEGLKFMVYLQKENIIDESGMPKERFSAEFPKEGPSILRIQQVVRGDSAAYFCASSIGEALTAFFGQGTRLTVV.

This clone was observed once. The chain uses TRBV5-1 and TRBJ1-5; 7 bases match TRBD1. V was clipped by 4 bases and J by 3 bases; unmatched bases: 4. Germline V gene data show CDR1 as SGHRS and CDR2 as YFSETQ. The CDR3 is made up of 14 amino acids. For the CDR3, the DNA is TGCGCCAGCAGCACGACAGGGATCAATCAGCCCCAGCATTTT. It yields the protein CASSTTGINQPQHF. Using reference TRBV5-1 and TRBJ1-5 for the parts outside the CDR3, the full variable domain is KAGVTQTPRYLIKTRGQQVTLSCSPISGHRSVSWYQQTPGQGLQFLFEYFSETQRNKGNFPGRFSGRQFSNSRSEMNVSTLELGDSALYLCASSTTGINQPQHFGDGTRLSIL.

The genes are TRBV5-4 and TRBJ1-2; D is uncertain. The V end lost 2 bases, the J end lost 8 bases, and 13 bases lay between the germline ends. CDR1 is SGHNT and CDR2 is YYREEE in the germline V gene (reference sequence). The CDR3 spans 13 residues. The CDR3 nucleotides are TGTGCCAGCAGCTTCTCCCCGGAGAGGGGCTACACCTTC. This codes for CASSFSPERGYTF.